This T cell receptor beta chain was identified during a study of TIL therapy for anti-PD-1-resistant metastatic lung cancer. Study context: Most patients had lung adenocarcinoma; several tumors were EGFR-mutant, two ALK-rearranged; half smoked currently or formerly.

The immunoSEQ assay was v3. Sequencing depth was about 2 million read pairs for survey level, about 5-6 million for deep. TCRdb's copy holds only in-frame clones and misses some; the assay was immunoSEQ multiplex PCR. In the table there are 55,000 or so clones, roughly four fifths of which are singletons. The time point here: pre-treatment sample, taken before nivolumab and TIL therapy. With regard to this clone: Its antigen is unknown.

The study, taken as a whole, reports: This highly selected cohort may not generalize to typical lung cancer patients. TIL clonotype persistence in blood showed no apparent association with response.

Germline loops: CDR1 MNHEY, CDR2 SVGAGI. CDR3 length: 15 residues. Germline trimming cut 9 bases from V and 4 bases from J; bases unmatched to any gene: 7. The sample here was blood, taken at baseline. The chain joins TRBV6-5 to TRBJ2-1; 12 bases match TRBD2. The TCR sequence derives from a person aged 25 to 80 with non-small cell lung cancer. CDR3 in amino acids: CASTSGGQIYNEQFF. The CDR3 DNA reads TGTGCCAGTACTAGCGGGGGGCAAATTTACAATGAGCAGTTCTTC.